This T cell receptor (beta chain) was sequenced for a study of OX40 agonist ivuxolimab in advanced cancers. Turning to the study itself: The study gave patients intravenous ivuxolimab at 0.01 to 10 mg/kg every 2 weeks. Study-wide results and caveats: The work left the antigen specificity of expanded peripheral T cells undetermined. CD4+ and CD8+ T cells in blood underwent clonal expansion by week 6 at 0.1 to 3.0 mg/kg.

In the case of this clone: The antigen is not known.

This CDR3 has 14 amino acids. In germline, CDR1 is SGHRS, CDR2 YFSETQ. J gave up 4 bases and V 1 base, and 3 bases lay outside the gene matches. Assay used: immunoSEQ multiplex PCR; TCRdb lists only in-frame clones, some missing. Of 20,000 or so clones in the sample, roughly 88% were seen once. The sequenced sample was CD4+ or CD8+ T cells sorted from blood, obtained in a trial of the OX40 agonist ivuxolimab. The chain links TRBV5-1 to TRBJ2-7; 9 bases fit TRBD1. The source of this sequence is an adult with an advanced solid tumor such as melanoma, head and neck, liver or kidney cancer. This chain's CDR3 is CASSLNRGQYEQYF. In nucleotides, the CDR3 is TGCGCCAGCAGCTTGAACAGGGGGCAATACGAGCAGTACTTC.